A single sample is the source of the 24 T cell receptor beta chains below, sequenced in a study of response to subunit inactivated influenza vaccine. Using its own MiXCR run on the RT-PCR reads, TCRdb lists one record per CDR3 protein. The table lists more than 700,000 distinct CDR3 sequences, approximately 22% of them singletons. Material: PBMCs from blood, obtained 5 days after vaccination. The receptors derive from a man over 45 who received an inactivated influenza vaccine.

The chain links TRBV12-3 or TRBV12-4 to TRBJ2-5; 13 bases are shared with TRBD2. After removal of 3 bases from V and 7 bases from J, the junction contained 11 bases not matched to a gene. The CDR3 loop spans 17 amino acids. The CDR3: CASSLTSGGPRPWTQYF. The CDR3 DNA sequence: TGTGCCAGCAGTTTGACTAGCGGGGGGCCCCGCCCTTGGACCCAGTACTTC.

The chain is built from TRBV7-2 and TRBJ2-2; D is uncertain. Germline assignment: CDR1 SGHTA and CDR2 FQGNSA. Deletions cut 5 bases from V and 9 bases from J, with 7 bases between. The CDR3 spans 11 residues. The CDR3 here is CASSLDRELFF. The CDR3 DNA reads TGTGCCAGCAGCCTGGATAGGGAGCTGTTTTTT.

This clonotype was seen a handful of times. The chain carries TRBV6-1 and TRBJ1-2; perhaps TRBD1 as D (6 bases). V dropped 9 bases and J dropped 0 bases, with 20 bases sitting between them. CDR3 size: 16 residues. Germline lookup yields CDR1 MNHNS and CDR2 SASEGT. CDR3 sequence reads: CASKNGGGTANYGYTF. CDR3 coding DNA: TGTGCCAGTAAAAACGGGGGGGGCACCGCTAACTATGGCTACACCTTC.

This chain links TRBV7-8 with TRBJ2-4, with D unclear. V was pared by 5 bases and J by 0 bases, with 8 bases between. Per the germline V gene, CDR1 is SGHVS and CDR2 is FQNEAQ. The CDR3 covers 14 residues. The CDR3 protein is CASSPYIAKNIQYF. For the CDR3, the DNA is TGTGCCAGCAGCCCTTACATAGCCAAAAACATTCAGTACTTC. The whole variable domain, filled in from reference TRBV7-8 and TRBJ2-4, reads GAGVSQSPRYKVAKRGQDVALRCDPISGHVSLFWYQQALGQGPEFLTYFQNEAQLDKSGLPSDRFFAERPEGSVSTLKIQRTQQEDSAVYLCASSPYIAKNIQYFGAGTRLSVL.

The J gene is TRBJ1-1, the V gene TRBV6-1; D unresolved. From germline, CDR1 is MNHNS and CDR2 SASEGT. V was clipped by 5 bases and J by 0 bases, with 13 bases between them. The CDR3 runs 15 residues. The CDR3 DNA follows: TGTGCCAGCAGTACCCTACGGGTTCTGAACACTGAAGCTTTCTTT. Translation gives CASSTLRVLNTEAFF.

The chain has TRBV11-2 and TRBJ2-2; 9 nucleotides match TRBD1. The CDR3 loop spans 18 amino acids. The germline V gene encodes CDR1 SGHAT and CDR2 FQNNGV. With 0 bases clipped from V and 3 bases from J, the junction kept 8 bases outside the gene matches. The CDR3 region is CASSLDLRTGVHTGELFF. The CDR3 DNA reads as TGTGCCAGCAGCTTAGATTTGCGGACAGGGGTGCACACCGGGGAGCTGTTTTTT.

The chain combines TRBV5-1 with TRBJ2-7; TRBD1 might be the D (5 bases). The CDR3 consists of 12 residues. Germline values: CDR1 SGHRS, CDR2 YFSETQ. Deletions cut 9 bases from V and 3 bases from J, with 13 bases between. The CDR3 loop is CANRTDNYEQYF. The CDR3 coding sequence is TGCGCCAACCGGACGGACAACTACGAGCAGTACTTC.

This clonotype was observed a few times. The V gene is TRBV20-1, the J gene TRBJ1-1, with D perhaps TRBD1 (5 bases). CDR1 is DFQATT, CDR2 SNEGSKA, per germline (reference sequence). Trimming took 4 bases from V and 3 from J, leaving 9 bases between them. There are 12 residues in the CDR3. CDR3 bases: TGCAGTGCTACGGGGACTCACACTGAAGCTTTCTTT. As protein: CSATGTHTEAFF.

This clonotype was observed at least ten times. The rearrangement joins TRBV6-1 to TRBJ2-1, with 8 bases lining up with TRBD2. Germline CDR1 MNHNS, CDR2 SASEGT. V shed 7 bases and J 0 bases; nucleotides not matched to a gene: 5. The CDR3 loop spans 15 amino acids. The DNA for the CDR3 is TGTGCCAGCACCTCGGGGGGGAACTCCTACAATGAGCAGTTCTTC. Protein product: CASTSGGNSYNEQFF.

This clonotype was counted between two and nine times. The DNA of the CDR3 is TGCAGCGTTGAACGCGACAGGGCACCCTACGAGCAGTACTTC. Protein: CSVERDRAPYEQYF. V usage is TRBV29-1 and J usage is TRBJ2-7; 7 nucleotides match TRBD1. V lost 2 bases, J lost 2 bases, and 6 bases stayed unmatched. The CDR3 has 14 residues. From germline, CDR1 is SQVTM and CDR2 ANQGSEA.

This clonotype was seen more than once but under ten times. This rearrangement joins TRBV24-1 to TRBJ1-2; TRBD1 might be the D (5 bases). Germline V gives CDR1 KGHDR, CDR2 SFDVKD. This CDR3 has 12 residues. Deletions cut 10 bases from V and 5 bases from J, with 13 bases between. CDR3 protein: CATGDVTYGYTF. CDR3 coding DNA: TGTGCCACAGGGGACGTGACTTATGGCTACACCTTC.

The rearrangement uses TRBV30 and TRBJ1-2, with D possibly TRBD1 on 6 matching bases. With 0 bases removed from V and 7 bases from J, the gap between germline ends came to 12 bases. In germline, CDR1 is GTSNPN, CDR2 SVGIG (reference sequence). CDR3 length: 13 residues. The CDR3 region has the DNA TGTGCCTGGAGTGTGGCGGGGGCGAGTGGCTACACCTTC. This codes for CAWSVAGASGYTF.

The V call is TRBV4-3, the J call TRBJ1-1, with D possibly matching TRBD1 (5 bases). Trimming removed 0 bases at V and 11 bases at J, with 19 bases between. The CDR3 runs to 15 residues. Germline CDR1 is LGHNA and CDR2 is YSLEER. The CDR3 spells CASSQDGLGGVMAFF. Here the CDR3 DNA reads TGCGCCAGCAGCCAAGACGGTTTGGGGGGAGTTATGGCTTTCTTT.

Only a few counts were recorded for this clonotype. This chain connects TRBV7-2 to TRBJ1-5, with 7 bases that match TRBD1. Unmatched junction bases numbered 9, after V lost 4 bases and J lost 6 bases. Germline V gene data show CDR1 as SGHTA and CDR2 as FQGNSA. The CDR3 covers 15 residues. CDR3 bases: TGTGCCAGCAGCTCCGGGACAGAGACACGTCAGCCCCAGCATTTT. It translates to CASSSGTETRQPQHF.

Here the CDR3 reads CATSSGGFGTYEQYF. The CDR3, as DNA: TGTGCCACCTCATCGGGGGGGTTCGGAACCTACGAGCAGTACTTC. The rearrangement links TRBV28 to TRBJ2-7; 8 bases agree with TRBD2. The CDR3 is 15 residues long. Germline values: CDR1 MDHEN, CDR2 SYDVKM. V was pared by 10 bases and J by 2 bases, with 13 bases of the junction left unmatched.

The rearrangement uses TRBV5-1 and TRBJ2-7; no definite D call. This CDR3 is built from 14 residues. Trimming left V 0 bases short and J 7 bases short, with 14 bases between. The germline CDR1 and CDR2 sequences are SGHRS and YFSETQ. DNA of the CDR3: TGCGCCAGCAGCTTGGGGGCACAGATCACTGAGCAGTACTTC. Protein sequence: CASSLGAQITEQYF.

The chain carries TRBV21-1 and TRBJ2-5; the DNA was not compared with TRBD2, the D call given in the table. TRBV21-1 is a pseudogene. This CDR3 has 14 residues. The CDR3 region is CARGLAGGPRAQYF. The CDR3 DNA sequence: TGTGCCAGAGGACTAGCGGGAGGTCCAAGGGCCCAGTACTTC.

This clonotype was observed a few times. The chain combines TRBV28 with TRBJ2-5, with 11 bases lining up with TRBD1. Germline V lookup: CDR1 MDHEN, CDR2 SYDVKM. The CDR3 runs to 17 residues. Unmatched junction bases numbered 12, after V lost 4 bases and J lost 5 bases. In DNA, the CDR3 is TGTGCCAGCAGTTCAACGAGAGGACAGGGGGCCCACGAGACCCAGTACTTC. It is translated as CASSSTRGQGAHETQYF.

This chain connects TRBV20-1 to TRBJ1-1, with unresolved D. The CDR3 consists of 10 residues. CDR1 is DFQATT, CDR2 SNEGSKA, per germline (reference sequence). V shed 3 bases and J shed 6 bases, with 5 bases lying between them. The CDR3 region has the DNA TGCAGTGCTAGTGCCCCTGAAGCTTTCTTT. It encodes CSASAPEAFF.

The chain links TRBV12-5 to TRBJ2-1; 7 nucleotides line up with TRBD2. From germline, CDR1 is LGHNT and CDR2 FRNRAP. The CDR3 runs 14 residues. The J segment lost 4 bases and the V segment lost 6 bases, leaving 6 bases of the junction unmatched. Here the CDR3 reads CASGPSGAYNEQFF. The CDR3 DNA reads TGTGCTAGTGGACCCAGCGGGGCGTACAATGAGCAGTTCTTC. Drawing the rest from reference TRBV12-5 and TRBJ2-1, the complete variable domain is DARVTQTPRHKVTEMGQEVTMRCQPILGHNTVFWYRQTMMQGLELLAYFRNRAPLDDSGMPKDRFSAEMPDATLATLKIQPSEPRDSAVYFCASGPSGAYNEQFFGPGTRLTVL.

Ten or more counts support this clonotype. The chain is built from TRBV18 and TRBJ2-5; D unclear. The germline V and J ends were trimmed by 3 bases and 5 bases, with 16 bases remaining between them. CDR1 and CDR2 (germline): KGHSH, LQKENI. This CDR3 spans 15 amino acids. CDR3 residues: CASSPPALQGETQYF. The CDR3 region has the DNA TGTGCCAGCTCACCTCCGGCGCTACAAGGCGAGACCCAGTACTTC.

Ten or more counts support this clonotype. This chain links TRBV4-3 with TRBJ2-1; TRBD1 is a possible D gene (6 bases). V gave up 3 bases and J gave up 4 bases, with 13 bases separating them. CDR3 length: 15 amino acids. Germline CDR1 is LGHNA and CDR2 is YSLEER. The CDR3 loop is CASSQGRGQYNEQFF. CDR3 in DNA: TGCGCCAGCAGCCAGGGTCGAGGACAGTACAATGAGCAGTTCTTC.

A few counts support this clonotype. The V gene is TRBV29-1, the J gene TRBJ2-7, with 7 bases fitting TRBD1. CDR3 length equals 13 residues. Germline loops: CDR1 SQVTM, CDR2 ANQGSEA. Losses at the gene ends were 6 bases for V and 4 bases for J; bases not matched to a gene: 9. CDR3 region: CSVDRVMEYEQYF. CDR3 DNA sequence: TGCAGCGTCGACAGGGTTATGGAGTACGAGCAGTACTTC.

This clonotype turned up a few times. This chain joins TRBV20-1 and TRBJ1-1; no definite D call. Trimming took 0 bases from V and 0 from J, leaving 14 bases between them. The CDR3 has 16 amino acids. Germline V CDR1 and CDR2: DFQATT, SNEGSKA (reference sequence). CDR3 DNA: TGCAGTGCTAGAGACCCCCGGCAGGCGATGAACACTGAAGCTTTCTTT. This encodes CSARDPRQAMNTEAFF.